Sequencing of this TCR beta chain was carried out in a study of blood T cells in healthy people across ages. Whole-study results and caveats: Significant beta diversity loss was already apparent by age 40, declining roughly linearly. Considered underestimates were the diversity estimates obtained from one million T cells.

A second roughly 6 to 12 cycle PCR used barcoded and J-beta primers. Every sample returned 2.5 million or more CDR3-containing paired-end reads. TCRdb re-called the 5' RACE reads through MiXCR, storing one row per CDR3 protein. The sample records roughly 800,000 distinct CDR3 sequences, roughly 64% being singletons. Researchers collected about 9.7 milliliters of peripheral blood from every single donor. CDR3 length equals 14 residues. Germline V lookup: CDR1 SGHTA, CDR2 FQGNSA. About this clonotype: Its antigen is still unknown. A clone one base away is much larger, so this may be a read error.

Sequenced: blood. The TCR sequence derives from a man aged 25-40 years in good health. J is TRBJ2-1 and V is TRBV7-2, with a possible D match to TRBD2 (6 bases). The CDR3: CASSLVGGGNGQFF. The CDR3 nucleotides are TGTGCCAGCAGCTTAGTGGGAGGAGGAAATGGGCAGTTCTTC.